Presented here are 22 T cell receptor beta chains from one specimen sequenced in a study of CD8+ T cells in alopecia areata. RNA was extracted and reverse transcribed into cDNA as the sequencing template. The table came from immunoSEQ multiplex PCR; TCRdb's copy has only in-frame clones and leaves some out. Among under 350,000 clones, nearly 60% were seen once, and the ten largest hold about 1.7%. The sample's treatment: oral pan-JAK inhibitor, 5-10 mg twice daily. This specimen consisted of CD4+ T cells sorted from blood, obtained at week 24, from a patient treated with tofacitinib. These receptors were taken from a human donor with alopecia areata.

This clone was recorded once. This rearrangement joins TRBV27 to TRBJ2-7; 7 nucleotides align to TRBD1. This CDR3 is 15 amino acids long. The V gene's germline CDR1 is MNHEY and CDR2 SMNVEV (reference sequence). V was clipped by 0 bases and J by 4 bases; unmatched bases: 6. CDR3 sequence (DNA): TGTGCCAGCAGTTTATCTCCCGGGACAGCTTACGAGCAGTACTTC. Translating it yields CASSLSPGTAYEQYF.

The CDR3 loop is CASSLLKETQYF. The DNA of the CDR3 is TGTGCCAGCAGTTTGCTGAAGGAGACCCAGTACTTC. The genes are TRBV28 and TRBJ2-5; D call uncertain. Germline V gene sequence: CDR1 MDHEN, CDR2 SYDVKM. V was cut by 3 bases and J by 5 bases, with 7 bases left in between. There are 12 residues in the CDR3.

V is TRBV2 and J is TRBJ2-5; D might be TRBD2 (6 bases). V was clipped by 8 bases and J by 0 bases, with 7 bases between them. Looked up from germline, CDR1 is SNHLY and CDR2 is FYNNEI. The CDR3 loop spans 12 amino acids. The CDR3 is CASRDYQETQYF. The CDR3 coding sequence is TGTGCCAGCCGGGACTACCAAGAGACCCAGTACTTC.

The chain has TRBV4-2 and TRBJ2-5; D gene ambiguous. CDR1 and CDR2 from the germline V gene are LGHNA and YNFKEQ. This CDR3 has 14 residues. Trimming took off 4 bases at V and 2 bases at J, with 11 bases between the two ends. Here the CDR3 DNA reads TGTGCCAGCAGCCTGGAAAAGTTTCAAGAGACCCAGTACTTC. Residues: CASSLEKFQETQYF.

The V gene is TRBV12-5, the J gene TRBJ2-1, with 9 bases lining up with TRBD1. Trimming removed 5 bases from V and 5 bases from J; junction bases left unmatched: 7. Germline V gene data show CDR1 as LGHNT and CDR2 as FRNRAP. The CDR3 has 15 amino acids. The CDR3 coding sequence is TGTGCTAGTGGTATAAACAGGGGGCAAAACAATGAGCAGTTCTTC. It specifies CASGINRGQNNEQFF.

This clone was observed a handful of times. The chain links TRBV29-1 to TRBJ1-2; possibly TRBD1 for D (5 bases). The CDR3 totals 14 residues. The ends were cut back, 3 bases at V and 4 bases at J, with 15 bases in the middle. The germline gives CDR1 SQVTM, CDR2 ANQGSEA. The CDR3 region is CSVDSRGESYGYTF. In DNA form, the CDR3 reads TGCAGCGTTGACAGTAGGGGAGAATCCTATGGCTACACCTTC.

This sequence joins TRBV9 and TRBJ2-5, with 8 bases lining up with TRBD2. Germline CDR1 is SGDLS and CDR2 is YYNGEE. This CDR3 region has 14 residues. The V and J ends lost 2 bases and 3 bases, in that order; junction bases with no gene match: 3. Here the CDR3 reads CASSVTGGEETQYF. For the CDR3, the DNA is TGTGCCAGCAGCGTTACCGGGGGGGAAGAGACCCAGTACTTC.

The CDR3 sequence: CASSPTESDEQFF. In DNA form, the CDR3 reads TGTGCCAGCAGCCCGACAGAAAGCGATGAGCAGTTCTTC. This chain links TRBV7-9 with TRBJ2-1, with D perhaps TRBD1 (5 bases). Germline CDR1 SEHNR, CDR2 FQNEAQ (reference sequence). The V gene lost 5 bases and the J gene lost 8 bases, with 13 bases spanning the gap. This CDR3 region has 13 residues.

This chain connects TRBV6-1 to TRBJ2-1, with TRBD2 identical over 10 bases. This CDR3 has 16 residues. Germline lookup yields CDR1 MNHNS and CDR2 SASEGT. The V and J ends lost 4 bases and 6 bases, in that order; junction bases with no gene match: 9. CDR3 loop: CASSGPGLASVNEQFF. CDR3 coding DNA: TGTGCCAGCAGTGGCCCGGGACTAGCGTCTGTCAATGAGCAGTTCTTC.

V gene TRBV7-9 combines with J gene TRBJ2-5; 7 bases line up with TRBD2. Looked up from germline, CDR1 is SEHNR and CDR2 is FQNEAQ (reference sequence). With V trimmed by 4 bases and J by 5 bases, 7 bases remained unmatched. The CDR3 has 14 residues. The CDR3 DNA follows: TGTGCCAGCAGCTCTCTCGGGGGGATGGAGACCCAGTACTTC. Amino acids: CASSSLGGMETQYF.

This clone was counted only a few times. The CDR3 spells CASSPSGGNTIYF. The CDR3 region has the DNA TGTGCCAGCAGCCCTTCGGGCGGAAACACCATATATTTT. This rearrangement joins TRBV9 to TRBJ1-3; D ambiguous. The germline V gene encodes CDR1 SGDLS and CDR2 YYNGEE. V shed 4 bases and J shed 4 bases, with 9 bases lying between them. The CDR3 loop spans 13 amino acids.

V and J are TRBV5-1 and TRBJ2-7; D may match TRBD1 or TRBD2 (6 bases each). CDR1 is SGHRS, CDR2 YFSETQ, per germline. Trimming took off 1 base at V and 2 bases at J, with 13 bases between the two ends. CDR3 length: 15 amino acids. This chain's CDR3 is CASSLWGGDTYEQYF. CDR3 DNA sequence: TGCGCCAGCAGCTTGTGGGGCGGGGACACCTACGAGCAGTACTTC.

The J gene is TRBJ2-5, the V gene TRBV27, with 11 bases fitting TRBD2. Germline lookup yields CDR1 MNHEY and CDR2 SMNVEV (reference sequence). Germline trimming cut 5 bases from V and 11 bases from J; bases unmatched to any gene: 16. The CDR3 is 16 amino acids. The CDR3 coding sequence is TGTGCCAGCAGTCCCCCCCGGGAGCTAGCGGGGGGCCGGCAGTACTTC. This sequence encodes CASSPPRELAGGRQYF.

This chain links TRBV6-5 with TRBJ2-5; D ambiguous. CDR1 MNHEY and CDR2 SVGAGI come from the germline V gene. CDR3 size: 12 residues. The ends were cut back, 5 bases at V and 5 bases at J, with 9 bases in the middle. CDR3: CASSPSAETQYF. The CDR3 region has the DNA TGTGCCAGCAGTCCGTCCGCGGAGACCCAGTACTTC.

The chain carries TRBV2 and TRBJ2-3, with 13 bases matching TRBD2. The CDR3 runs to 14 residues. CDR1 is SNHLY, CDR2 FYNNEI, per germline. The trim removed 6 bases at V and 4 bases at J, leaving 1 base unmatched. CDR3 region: CASRTSGGSDTQYF. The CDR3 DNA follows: TGTGCCAGCAGGACTAGCGGGGGGTCAGATACGCAGTATTTT.

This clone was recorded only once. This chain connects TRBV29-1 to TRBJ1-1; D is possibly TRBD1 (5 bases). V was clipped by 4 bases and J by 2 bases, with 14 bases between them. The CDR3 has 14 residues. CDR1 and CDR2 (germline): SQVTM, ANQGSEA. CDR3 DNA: TGCAGCGTTGTAGTTCAGAGGGGAAACACTGAAGCTTTCTTT. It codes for CSVVVQRGNTEAFF.

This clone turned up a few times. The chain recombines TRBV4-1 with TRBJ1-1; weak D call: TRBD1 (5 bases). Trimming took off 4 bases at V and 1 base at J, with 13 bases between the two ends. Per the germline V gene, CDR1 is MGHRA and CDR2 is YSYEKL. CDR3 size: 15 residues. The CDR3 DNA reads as TGCGCCAGCAGCCGAGCCGGGACCGGGAACACTGAAGCTTTCTTT. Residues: CASSRAGTGNTEAFF.

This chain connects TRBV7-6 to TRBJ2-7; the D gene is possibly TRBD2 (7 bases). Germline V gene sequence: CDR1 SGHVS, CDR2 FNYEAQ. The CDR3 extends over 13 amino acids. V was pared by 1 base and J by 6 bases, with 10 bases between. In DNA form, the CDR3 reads TGTGCCAGCAGCTTAGAGGGGGGGTTCGAGCAGTACTTC. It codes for CASSLEGGFEQYF.

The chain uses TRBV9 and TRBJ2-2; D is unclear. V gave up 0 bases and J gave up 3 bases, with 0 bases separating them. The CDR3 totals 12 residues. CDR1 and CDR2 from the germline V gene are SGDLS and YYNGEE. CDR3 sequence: CASSVDTGELFF. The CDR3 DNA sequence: TGTGCCAGCAGCGTAGACACCGGGGAGCTGTTTTTT.

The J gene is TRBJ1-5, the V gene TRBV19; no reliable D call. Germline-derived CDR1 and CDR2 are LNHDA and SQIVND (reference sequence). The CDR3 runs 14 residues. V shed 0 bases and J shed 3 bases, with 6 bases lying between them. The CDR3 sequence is CASSIDSTNQPQHF. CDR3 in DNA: TGTGCCAGTAGTATAGATAGCACCAATCAGCCCCAGCATTTT.

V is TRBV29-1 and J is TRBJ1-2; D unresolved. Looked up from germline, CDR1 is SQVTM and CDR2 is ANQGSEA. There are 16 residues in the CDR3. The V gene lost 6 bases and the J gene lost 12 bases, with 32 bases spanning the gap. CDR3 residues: CSVGIPPMQRFGSDTF. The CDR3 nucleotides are TGCAGCGTGGGGATCCCACCCATGCAGCGTTTTGGTTCCGACACCTTC.

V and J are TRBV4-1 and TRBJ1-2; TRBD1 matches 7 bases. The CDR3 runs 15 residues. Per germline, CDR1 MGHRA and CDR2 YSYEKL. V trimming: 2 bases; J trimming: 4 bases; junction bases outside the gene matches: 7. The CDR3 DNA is TGCGCCAGCAGCCAACCCCGGACAGGCTTCTATGGCTACACCTTC. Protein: CASSQPRTGFYGYTF.